A selection of T cell receptor beta chains follows, all from one sample in a study of blood T cell repertoires in COVID-19. Profiled with immunoSEQ multiplex PCR; TCRdb holds only in-frame clones, not every one. The sample contains nearly 200,000 clones, around four fifths of which appear only once. The sample consisted of peripheral blood. These receptors originate from a human donor with acute or convalescent COVID-19. The donor label of this sample is uncertain. Each CDR3 is given with its conserved first and last residue. Each record gives: V gene, D gene, CDR3 length, J gene, clone size, CDR3 DNA, CDR3 protein. D genes are given only for firm matches. Part of the rows lack a size; the others show once, few, many or a class for expanded clones.

V gene: TRBV11-2
D gene: -
CDR3 length: 16
J gene: TRBJ2-3
clone size: -
CDR3 DNA: TGTGCCAGCAGCCCCGCTGGGACATTGAGGACAGATACGCAGTATTTT
CDR3 protein: CASSPAGTLRTDTQYF

V gene: TRBV18
D gene: -
CDR3 length: 16
J gene: TRBJ1-1
clone size: -
CDR3 DNA: TGTGCCAGCTCACCAACGGCGGGGTCGGGAAACACTGAAGCTTTCTTT
CDR3 protein: CASSPTAGSGNTEAFF

V gene: TRBV7-6
D gene: TRBD2
CDR3 length: 15
J gene: TRBJ2-7
clone size: -
CDR3 DNA: TGTGCCAGCAGCTTAGTTGCTAGCGGGATGTACGAGCAGTACTTC
CDR3 protein: CASSLVASGMYEQYF

V gene: TRBV5-1
D gene: -
CDR3 length: 15
J gene: TRBJ1-2
clone size: -
CDR3 DNA: TGCGCCAGCAGCTTGGGAGGGGGTAAGGACTATGGCTACACCTTC
CDR3 protein: CASSLGGGKDYGYTF

V gene: TRBV5-6
D gene: TRBD1
CDR3 length: 15
J gene: TRBJ1-2
clone size: -
CDR3 DNA: TGTGCCAGCAGCTTACCGGGACAGACCATGGGAGGCTACACCTTC
CDR3 protein: CASSLPGQTMGGYTF

V gene: TRBV30
D gene: -
CDR3 length: 13
J gene: TRBJ1-1
clone size: -
CDR3 DNA: TGTGCCTGGAGGCAGGCGGGGTACACTGAAGCTTTCTTT
CDR3 protein: CAWRQAGYTEAFF

V gene: TRBV30
D gene: TRBD1
CDR3 length: 13
J gene: TRBJ1-2
clone size: few
CDR3 DNA: TGTGCCTGGGATACAGGGGTAGGCTATGGCTACACCTTC
CDR3 protein: CAWDTGVGYGYTF

V gene: TRBV11-2
D gene: -
CDR3 length: 12
J gene: TRBJ2-2
clone size: -
CDR3 DNA: TGTGCCAGCAGCTTACTTACCGGGGAGCTGTTTTTT
CDR3 protein: CASSLLTGELFF

V gene: TRBV6-2/TRBV6-3
D gene: -
CDR3 length: 14
J gene: TRBJ2-1
clone size: -
CDR3 DNA: TGTGCCAGCAGTTCGGCGGGAAAACGGGGTGAGCAGTTCTTC
CDR3 protein: CASSSAGKRGEQFF

V gene: TRBV7-2
D gene: -
CDR3 length: 13
J gene: TRBJ2-7
clone size: -
CDR3 DNA: TGTGCCAGCAGCTTAGGAGGGACCTACGAGCAGTACTTC
CDR3 protein: CASSLGGTYEQYF

V gene: TRBV5-6
D gene: -
CDR3 length: 12
J gene: TRBJ1-1
clone size: -
CDR3 DNA: TGTGCCAGCAGCGTGGACAGCGGGGGAGCTTTCTTT
CDR3 protein: CASSVDSGGAFF

V gene: TRBV19
D gene: TRBD2
CDR3 length: 17
J gene: TRBJ2-4
clone size: -
CDR3 DNA: TGTGCCAGTAGTCCCCGGACTAGCCTCGGCGCCAAAAACATTCAGTACTTC
CDR3 protein: CASSPRTSLGAKNIQYF

V gene: TRBV19
D gene: TRBD1
CDR3 length: 16
J gene: TRBJ2-7
clone size: -
CDR3 DNA: TGTGCCAGTAGTAGATGGGCCGGGACAGGGGGCTACGAGCAGTACTTC
CDR3 protein: CASSRWAGTGGYEQYF

V gene: TRBV24-1
D gene: -
CDR3 length: 13
J gene: TRBJ2-7
clone size: -
CDR3 DNA: TGTGCCACCAGTGAAAGGGGTCGGGACGAGCAGTACTTC
CDR3 protein: CATSERGRDEQYF

V gene: TRBV6-5
D gene: -
CDR3 length: 14
J gene: TRBJ2-1
clone size: -
CDR3 DNA: TGTGCCAGCAGTTACGGACGGTCGGGGTATGAGCAGTTCTTC
CDR3 protein: CASSYGRSGYEQFF

V gene: TRBV11-2
D gene: TRBD1
CDR3 length: 19
J gene: TRBJ2-3
clone size: -
CDR3 DNA: TGTGCCAGCAACGACCCAGGACAGGGTTTAATTTTTGGCACAGATACGCAGTATTTT
CDR3 protein: CASNDPGQGLIFGTDTQYF

V gene: TRBV6-5
D gene: -
CDR3 length: 13
J gene: TRBJ2-7
clone size: once
CDR3 DNA: TGTGCCAGCAAAAGAACAGGGAAGGACGAGCAGTACTTC
CDR3 protein: CASKRTGKDEQYF

V gene: TRBV6-5
D gene: TRBD1
CDR3 length: 15
J gene: TRBJ1-2
clone size: -
CDR3 DNA: TGTGCCAGCAGGTCGGGGACAGGGCTAGGCTATGGCTACACCTTC
CDR3 protein: CASRSGTGLGYGYTF

V gene: TRBV7-2
D gene: -
CDR3 length: 14
J gene: TRBJ2-5
clone size: -
CDR3 DNA: TGTGCCAGCAGCTTAGAGGAGGCCAGCGGGACCCAGTACTTC
CDR3 protein: CASSLEEASGTQYF

V gene: TRBV4-1
D gene: -
CDR3 length: 15
J gene: TRBJ2-3
clone size: -
CDR3 DNA: TGCGCCAGCAGCCAAGGCGCGGGGTTCAAAGATACGCAGTATTTT
CDR3 protein: CASSQGAGFKDTQYF

V gene: TRBV4-2
D gene: -
CDR3 length: 15
J gene: TRBJ2-1
clone size: -
CDR3 DNA: TGTGCCAGCAGCCAAGATGTCAGCTCCTACAATGAGCAGTTCTTC
CDR3 protein: CASSQDVSSYNEQFF

V gene: TRBV3-1/TRBV3-2
D gene: -
CDR3 length: 14
J gene: TRBJ1-3
clone size: -
CDR3 DNA: TGTGCCAGCGGTGGAGGGGCATCTGGAAACACCATATATTTT
CDR3 protein: CASGGGASGNTIYF

V gene: TRBV6-6
D gene: TRBD1
CDR3 length: 15
J gene: TRBJ1-2
clone size: -
CDR3 DNA: TGTGCCAGCAGTTACAGACAGGGGGCTGCGTATGGCTACACCTTC
CDR3 protein: CASSYRQGAAYGYTF

V gene: TRBV7-9
D gene: TRBD2
CDR3 length: 14
J gene: TRBJ2-1
clone size: -
CDR3 DNA: TGTGCCAGCAGCTTGAATTGGGAGGGCCCTGAGCAGTTCTTC
CDR3 protein: CASSLNWEGPEQFF

V gene: TRBV7-2
D gene: TRBD1
CDR3 length: 14
J gene: TRBJ2-3
clone size: -
CDR3 DNA: TGTGCCAGCAGCTACCAGGGGGCCCCAGATACGCAGTATTTT
CDR3 protein: CASSYQGAPDTQYF